These T cell receptor beta chains were read from a single sample in a study of blood T cell repertoires in COVID-19. The protocol was immunoSEQ multiplex PCR, while the TCRdb copy is restricted to in-frame clones and leaves out a portion. The sample yields more than 300,000 clones, around 87% seen once. The specimen was peripheral blood. These TCRs come from a woman aged 50 to 65 with COVID-19, enrolled during active disease. CDR3s include the opening cysteine and the closing phenylalanine or tryptophan. The D gene is left open where the match is weak. Size tells how often a clone was seen (once, few, many) or the class of an expanded clone, and some rows leave it out.

j_gene | v_gene | d_gene | abundance | CDR3aa | CDR3nt
TRBJ1-2 | TRBV19 | NA | NA | CASSNSYGYTF | TGTGCCAGTAGTAACAGCTATGGCTACACCTTC
TRBJ2-7 | TRBV7-6 | NA | NA | CASSSKTGFTYEQYF | TGTGCCAGCAGCTCCAAGACAGGTTTCACCTACGAGCAGTACTTC
TRBJ2-7 | TRBV11-2 | NA | NA | CASSLAQAPYEQYF | TGTGCCAGCAGCTTAGCCCAGGCCCCCTACGAGCAGTACTTC
TRBJ1-4 | TRBV6-5 | NA | NA | CASSYEAAATNEKLFF | TGTGCCAGCAGTTACGAGGCAGCAGCAACTAATGAAAAACTGTTTTTT
TRBJ1-2 | TRBV19 | NA | NA | CASSIDQVGYGYTF | TGTGCCAGTAGTATAGATCAGGTCGGCTATGGCTACACCTTC
TRBJ2-7 | TRBV29-1 | TRBD1 | NA | CSVFLTGVAGYYEQYF | TGCAGCGTTTTTTTGACAGGGGTGGCAGGTTACTACGAGCAGTACTTC
TRBJ2-3 | TRBV5-1 | NA | once | CASSLDPRGTDTQYF | TGCGCCAGCAGCTTGGATCCCAGGGGCACAGATACGCAGTATTTT
TRBJ2-1 | TRBV6-1 | TRBD1 | NA | CASSEALLMQGAGYEQFF | TGTGCCAGCAGTGAAGCGCTGTTGATGCAGGGGGCAGGCTATGAGCAGTTCTTC
TRBJ1-3 | TRBV13 | NA | NA | CASSSWTVGGNTIYF | TGTGCCAGCAGCTCATGGACAGTTGGAGGAAACACCATATATTTT
TRBJ2-5 | TRBV4-2 | TRBD1 | NA | CASSQGQGETQYF | TGTGCCAGCAGCCAAGGACAGGGCGAGACCCAGTACTTC
TRBJ2-3 | TRBV18 | NA | NA | CASSPPGTSTDTQYF | TGTGCCAGCTCACCACCGGGGACTTCCACAGATACGCAGTATTTT
TRBJ2-7 | TRBV6-5 | TRBD1 | NA | CASSYSTGEDEQYF | TGTGCCAGCAGTTACTCGACAGGGGAGGACGAGCAGTACTTC
TRBJ1-1 | TRBV5-6 | NA | NA | CASSLTGGPMNTEAFF | TGTGCCAGCAGCTTGACGGGGGGCCCGATGAACACTGAAGCTTTCTTT
TRBJ1-1 | TRBV6-5 | NA | NA | CASRERDTEAFF | TGTGCCAGCAGGGAGAGGGACACTGAAGCTTTCTTT
TRBJ2-6 | TRBV5-1 | NA | NA | CASGSSGANVLTF | TGCGCCAGCGGGAGCTCTGGGGCCAACGTCCTGACTTTC
TRBJ1-1 | TRBV3-1/TRBV3-2 | TRBD1 | NA | CASSRTGKGAEAFF | TGTGCCAGCAGTCGGACAGGGAAGGGAGCTGAAGCTTTCTTT
TRBJ2-7 | TRBV4-2 | NA | NA | CASSQAAGLTYEQYF | TGTGCCAGCAGCCAAGCAGCGGGCTTAACCTACGAGCAGTACTTC
TRBJ2-3 | TRBV29-1 | TRBD2 | NA | CRTLAGVPDTQYF | TGCAGAACACTAGCGGGAGTCCCAGATACGCAGTATTTT
TRBJ2-1 | TRBV3-1/TRBV3-2 | TRBD2 | NA | CASSQPGLAGGPTNEQFF | TGTGCCAGCAGCCAACCGGGACTAGCGGGAGGCCCCACGAATGAGCAGTTCTTC
TRBJ2-1 | TRBV5-1 | NA | NA | CASSLVGDEQFF | TGCGCCAGCAGCTTGGTAGGGGATGAGCAGTTCTTC
TRBJ2-2 | TRBV29-1 | NA | NA | CSVATPGSSGAGELFF | TGCAGCGTCGCTACCCCGGGCTCCTCAGGGGCCGGGGAGCTGTTTTTT
TRBJ1-1 | TRBV7-2 | TRBD1 | NA | CASSLNPGQPMNTEAFF | TGTGCCAGCAGCCTTAACCCGGGACAGCCAATGAACACTGAAGCTTTCTTT
TRBJ2-5 | TRBV3-1/TRBV3-2 | TRBD2 | NA | CASKESGSLQETQYF | TGTGCCAGCAAGGAAAGCGGGAGTCTCCAAGAGACCCAGTACTTC
TRBJ1-5 | TRBV30 | NA | few | CAWSSGLGSQHF | TGTGCCTGGAGTTCGGGGTTGGGGTCCCAGCATTTT
TRBJ2-7 | TRBV19 | NA | few | CASSMFGAYTYEQYF | TGTGCCAGTAGTATGTTTGGGGCGTATACCTACGAGCAGTACTTC
TRBJ1-3 | TRBV5-1 | NA | few | CASSLNRADTIYF | TGCGCCAGCAGCTTGAACAGGGCGGACACCATATATTTT
TRBJ1-1 | TRBV27 | NA | NA | CASSPFEGIGLEAFF | TGTGCCAGCAGCCCCTTTGAGGGTATAGGCCTCGAAGCTTTCTTT
TRBJ2-5 | TRBV11-1 | TRBD1 | once | CASSPGDRRYQETQYF | TGTGCCAGCAGCCCCGGGGACAGGAGGTACCAAGAGACCCAGTACTTC
TRBJ2-3 | TRBV3-1/TRBV3-2 | TRBD2 | NA | CASSPWTSGYADTQYF | TGTGCCAGCAGCCCCTGGACTAGCGGGTACGCAGATACGCAGTATTTT
TRBJ2-3 | TRBV12-3/TRBV12-4 | NA | NA | CASSSRGTDTQYF | TGTGCCAGCAGCTCCAGGGGAACAGATACGCAGTATTTT
TRBJ2-1 | TRBV18 | NA | NA | CASSPRRTEYNEQFF | TGTGCCAGCTCACCTCGCAGGACAGAGTACAATGAGCAGTTCTTC
TRBJ2-1 | TRBV7-2 | TRBD2 | NA | CASSASGFSYNEQFF | TGTGCCAGCAGCGCTAGCGGTTTCTCCTACAATGAGCAGTTCTTC